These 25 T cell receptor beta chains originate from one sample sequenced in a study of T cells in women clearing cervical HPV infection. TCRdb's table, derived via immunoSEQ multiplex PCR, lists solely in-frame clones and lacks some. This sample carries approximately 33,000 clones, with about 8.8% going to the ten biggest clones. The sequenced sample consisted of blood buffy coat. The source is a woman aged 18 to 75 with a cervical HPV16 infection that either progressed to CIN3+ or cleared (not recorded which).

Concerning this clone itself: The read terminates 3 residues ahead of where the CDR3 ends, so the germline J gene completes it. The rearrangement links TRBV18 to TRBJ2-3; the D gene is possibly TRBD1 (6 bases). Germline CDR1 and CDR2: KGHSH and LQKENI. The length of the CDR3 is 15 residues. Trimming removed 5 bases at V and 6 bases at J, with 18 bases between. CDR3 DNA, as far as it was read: TGTGCCAGCTCAAATACAGGGTCCCGTTTCGATACG. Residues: CASSNTGSRFDT. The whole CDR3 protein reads CASSNTGSRFDTQYF.

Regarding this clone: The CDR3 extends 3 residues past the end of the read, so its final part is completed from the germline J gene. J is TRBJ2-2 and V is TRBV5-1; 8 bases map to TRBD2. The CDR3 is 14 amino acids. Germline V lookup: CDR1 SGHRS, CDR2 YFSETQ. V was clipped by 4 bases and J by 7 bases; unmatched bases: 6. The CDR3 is CASSAQGLVGELFF. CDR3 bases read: TGCGCCAGCAGCGCCCAGGGACTAGTCGGGGAG.

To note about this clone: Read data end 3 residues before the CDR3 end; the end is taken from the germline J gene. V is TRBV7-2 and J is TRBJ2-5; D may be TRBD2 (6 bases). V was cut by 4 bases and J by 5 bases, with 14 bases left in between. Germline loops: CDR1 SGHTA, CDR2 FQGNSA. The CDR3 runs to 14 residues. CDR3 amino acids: CASSSGRGSETQYF. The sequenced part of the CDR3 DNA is TGTGCCAGCAGCTCGGGGCGGGGAAGTGAGACC.

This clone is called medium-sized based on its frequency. The covered CDR3 bases are TGTGCCAGCAGTTGTAGCGGGGGGGTCGCAGATACG. Encoded protein: CASSCSGGVADT. The whole CDR3 protein is CASSCSGGVADTQYF. This chain connects TRBV7-4 to TRBJ2-3; 11 bases are a match to TRBD2. The read terminates 3 residues before the CDR3 end, so the remaining end is supplied by the germline J gene. Germline CDR1 is SGHVT and CDR2 is SQSDAQ. The CDR3 sequence is 15 residues long. The V and J ends lost 6 bases and 4 bases, in that order; junction bases with no gene match: 6. Complete variable domain (other parts from reference TRBV7-4 and TRBJ2-3): GAGVSQSPRYKVAKRGRDVALRCDSISGHVTLYWYRQTLGQGSEVLTYSQSDAQRDKSGRPSGRFSAERPERSVSTLKIQRTEQGDSAVYLCASSCSGGVADTQYFGPGTRLTVL.

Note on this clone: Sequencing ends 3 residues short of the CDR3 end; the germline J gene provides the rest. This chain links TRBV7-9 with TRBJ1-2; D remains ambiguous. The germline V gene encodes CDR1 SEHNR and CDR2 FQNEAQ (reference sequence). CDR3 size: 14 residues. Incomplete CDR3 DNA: TGTGCCAGCAGCTTAGTATCGGGGTTCGATGAC. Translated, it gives CASSLVSGFDD. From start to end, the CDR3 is CASSLVSGFDDYTF.

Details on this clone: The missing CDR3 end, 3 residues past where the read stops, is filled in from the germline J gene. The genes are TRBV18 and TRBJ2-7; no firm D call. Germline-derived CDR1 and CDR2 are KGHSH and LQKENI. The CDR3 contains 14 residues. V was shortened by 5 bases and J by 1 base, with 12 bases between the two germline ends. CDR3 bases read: TGTGCCAGCTCAGATGCTGGTCGGTCCTACGAG. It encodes CASSDAGRSYE. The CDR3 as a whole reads CASSDAGRSYEQYF.

This CDR3 is CSARLGQGDDGYTF. CDR3 DNA (partial): TGCAGTGCTAGATTGGGACAGGGCGACGATGGC. The chain has TRBV20-1 and TRBJ1-2; TRBD1 aligns across 9 bases. The sequence runs out 3 residues before the end of the CDR3; the remainder is reconstructed from the germline J gene. In germline, CDR1 is DFQATT, CDR2 SNEGSKA (reference sequence). With 2 bases clipped from V and 6 bases from J, the junction kept 7 bases outside the gene matches. CDR3 length: 14 residues.

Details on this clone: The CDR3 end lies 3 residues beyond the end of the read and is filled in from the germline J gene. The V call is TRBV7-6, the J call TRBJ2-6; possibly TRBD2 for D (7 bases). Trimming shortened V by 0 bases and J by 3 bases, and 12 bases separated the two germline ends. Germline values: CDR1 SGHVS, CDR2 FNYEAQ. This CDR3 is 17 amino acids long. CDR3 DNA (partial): TGTGCCAGCAGCTTAGCGCAGGGGACTAATGGGGCCAACGTC. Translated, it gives CASSLAQGTNGANV. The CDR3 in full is CASSLAQGTNGANVLTF. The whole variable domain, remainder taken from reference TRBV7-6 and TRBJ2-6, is GAGVSQSPRYKVTKRGQDVALRCDPISGHVSLYWYRQALGQGPEFLTYFNYEAQQDKSGLPNDRFSAERPEGSISTLTIQRTEQRDSAMYRCASSLAQGTNGANVLTFGAGSRLTVL.

The sequenced CDR3 bases are TGTGCCAGCAGTGAATACCGACTTAATCAGCCG. Its translation: CASSEYRLNQP. From start to end, the CDR3 is CASSEYRLNQPQYF. V usage is TRBV2 and J usage is TRBJ2-3; D is uncertain. From the germline J gene comes the end of the CDR3, since the read stops 3 residues before it. Germline-derived CDR1 and CDR2 are SNHLY and FYNNEI. The CDR3 covers 14 residues. The full variable domain, its missing parts supplied by reference TRBV2 and TRBJ2-3, is EPEVTQTPSHQVTQMGQEVILRCVPISNHLYFYWYRQILGQKVEFLVSFYNNEISEKSEIFDDQFSVERPDGSNFTLKIRSTKLEDSAMYFCASSEYRLNQPQYFGPGTRLTVL.

CDR3 bases read: TGCGCCAGCAGCCAAGTAATCGGACAGGGCTACGAG. Translation: CASSQVIGQGYE. The complete CDR3 reads CASSQVIGQGYEQYF. The rearrangement links TRBV4-1 to TRBJ2-7, with TRBD1 matching over 8 bases. The read stops 3 residues short of the end of the CDR3; the missing end is completed from the germline J gene. There are 15 residues in the CDR3. Germline V gene data show CDR1 as MGHRA and CDR2 as YSYEKL. Unmatched junction bases numbered 5, after V lost 1 base and J lost 3 bases.

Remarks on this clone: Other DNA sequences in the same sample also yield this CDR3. The CDR3 spells CASSIGAGGYEQYF. The covered CDR3 bases are TGTGCCAGTAGTATAGGAGCAGGGGGCTACGAG. J is TRBJ2-7 and V is TRBV19, with 7 bases lining up with TRBD1. The read gets to within 3 residues of the CDR3 end, and the germline J gene fills in the rest. V lost 1 base to trimming and J lost 3 bases; unmatched junction nucleotides: 3. There are 14 residues in the CDR3. CDR1 is LNHDA and CDR2 is SQIVND in the germline V gene (reference sequence).

The DNA read from the CDR3 is TGTGCCAGTAAGGGACAGGGTCGGGGTAGCAATCAGCCC. It encodes CASKGQGRGSNQP. The whole CDR3 sequence is CASKGQGRGSNQPQHF. The chain is built from TRBV19 and TRBJ1-5; TRBD1 agrees at 9 bases. With the read ending 3 residues before the CDR3 end, the germline J gene is used to fill in that end. Germline V gene data show CDR1 as LNHDA and CDR2 as SQIVND (reference sequence). The trim removed 7 bases at V and 0 bases at J, leaving 7 bases unmatched. The CDR3 has 16 amino acids.

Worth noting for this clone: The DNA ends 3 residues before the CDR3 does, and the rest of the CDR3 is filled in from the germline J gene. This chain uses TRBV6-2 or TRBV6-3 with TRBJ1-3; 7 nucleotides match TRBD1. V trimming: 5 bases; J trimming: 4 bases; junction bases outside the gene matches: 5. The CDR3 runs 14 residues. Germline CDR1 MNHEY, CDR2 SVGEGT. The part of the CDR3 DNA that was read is TGTGCCAGCAGTAACAGGGGAGCCGGAAACACC. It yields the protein CASSNRGAGNT. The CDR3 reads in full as CASSNRGAGNTIYF.

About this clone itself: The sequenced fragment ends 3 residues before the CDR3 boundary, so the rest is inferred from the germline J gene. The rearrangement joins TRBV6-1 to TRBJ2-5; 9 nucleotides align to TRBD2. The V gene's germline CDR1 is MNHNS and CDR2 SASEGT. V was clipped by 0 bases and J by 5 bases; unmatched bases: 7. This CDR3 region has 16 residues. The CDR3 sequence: CASSEARLAAWETQYF. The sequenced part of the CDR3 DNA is TGTGCCAGCAGTGAAGCGAGACTAGCGGCATGGGAGACC.

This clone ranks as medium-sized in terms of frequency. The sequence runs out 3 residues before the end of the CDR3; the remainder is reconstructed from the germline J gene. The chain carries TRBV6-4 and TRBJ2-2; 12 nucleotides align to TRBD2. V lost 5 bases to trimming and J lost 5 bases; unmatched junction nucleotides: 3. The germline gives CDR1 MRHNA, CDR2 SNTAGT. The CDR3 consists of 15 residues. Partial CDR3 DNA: TGTGCCAGCAGTCGACTAGCGGGAGCGACCGGGGAG. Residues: CASSRLAGATGE. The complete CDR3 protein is CASSRLAGATGELFF.

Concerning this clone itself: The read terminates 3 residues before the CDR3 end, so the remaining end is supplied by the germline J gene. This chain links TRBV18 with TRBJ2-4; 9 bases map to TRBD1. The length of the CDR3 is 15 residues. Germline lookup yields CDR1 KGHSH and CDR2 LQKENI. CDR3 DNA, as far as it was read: TGTGCCAGCTCACCTTGGACAGGGGACAACTATGGT. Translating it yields CASSPWTGDNYG. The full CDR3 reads CASSPWTGDNYGQYF.

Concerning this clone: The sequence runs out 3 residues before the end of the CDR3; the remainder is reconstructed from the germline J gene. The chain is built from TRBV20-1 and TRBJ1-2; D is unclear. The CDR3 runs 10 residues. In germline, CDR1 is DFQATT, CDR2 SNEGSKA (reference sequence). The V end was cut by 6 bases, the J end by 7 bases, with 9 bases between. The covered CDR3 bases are TGCAGTGCAAGTGCGGTTGGC. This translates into CSASAVG. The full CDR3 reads CSASAVGYTF.

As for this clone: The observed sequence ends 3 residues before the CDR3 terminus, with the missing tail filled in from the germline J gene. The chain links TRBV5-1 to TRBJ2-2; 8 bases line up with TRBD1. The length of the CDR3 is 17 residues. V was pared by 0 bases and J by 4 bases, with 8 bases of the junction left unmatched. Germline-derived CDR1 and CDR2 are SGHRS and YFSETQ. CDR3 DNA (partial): TGCGCCAGCAGCTTGGGACTGGGACAGGAATTCACCGGGGAG. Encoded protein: CASSLGLGQEFTGE. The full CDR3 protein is CASSLGLGQEFTGELFF.

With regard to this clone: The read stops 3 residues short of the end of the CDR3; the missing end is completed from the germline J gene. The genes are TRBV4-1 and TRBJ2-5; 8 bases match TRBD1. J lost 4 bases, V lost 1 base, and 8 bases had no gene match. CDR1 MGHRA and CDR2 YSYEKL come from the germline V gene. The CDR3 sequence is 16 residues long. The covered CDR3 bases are TGCGCCAGCAGCCAAGTCCCCCAGGGGGCGAGAGAGACC. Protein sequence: CASSQVPQGARET. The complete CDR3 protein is CASSQVPQGARETQYF.

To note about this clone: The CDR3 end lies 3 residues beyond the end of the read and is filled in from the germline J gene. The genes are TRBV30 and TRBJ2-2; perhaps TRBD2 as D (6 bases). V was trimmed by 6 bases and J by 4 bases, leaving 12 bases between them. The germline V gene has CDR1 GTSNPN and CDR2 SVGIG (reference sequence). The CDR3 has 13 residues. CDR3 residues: CACRGTFTGELFF. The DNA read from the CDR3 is TGTGCCTGTCGGGGGACTTTCACCGGGGAG.

The CDR3 region is CASSFSGFAYEQYF. The DNA read from the CDR3 is TGTGCCAGCAGCTTCAGCGGGTTTGCCTACGAG. This chain uses TRBV11-3 with TRBJ2-7; possibly TRBD2 for D (6 bases). The missing CDR3 end, 3 residues past where the read stops, is filled in from the germline J gene. The CDR3 spans 14 residues. Trimming stripped 3 bases from V and 2 bases from J, with 11 bases between. Germline V gene data show CDR1 as SGHNT and CDR2 as YENEEA.

The CDR3 reads CASSLTASDEQFF. Incomplete CDR3 DNA: TGTGCCAGCAGCTTAACCGCCAGCGATGAG. The chain is built from TRBV7-3 and TRBJ2-1, with unresolved D. The read terminates 3 residues before the CDR3 end, so the remaining end is supplied by the germline J gene. CDR3 length equals 13 residues. Germline assignment: CDR1 SGHTA and CDR2 FQGTGA. V lost 0 bases, J lost 8 bases, and 8 bases lay in between.

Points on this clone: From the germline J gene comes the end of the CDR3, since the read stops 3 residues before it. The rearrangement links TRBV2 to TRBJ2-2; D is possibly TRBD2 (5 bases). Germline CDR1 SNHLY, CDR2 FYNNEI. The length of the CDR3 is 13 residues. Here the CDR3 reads CASLGAVNSPLFF. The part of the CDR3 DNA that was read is TGTGCCAGCTTAGGAGCGGTTAATTCACCG.

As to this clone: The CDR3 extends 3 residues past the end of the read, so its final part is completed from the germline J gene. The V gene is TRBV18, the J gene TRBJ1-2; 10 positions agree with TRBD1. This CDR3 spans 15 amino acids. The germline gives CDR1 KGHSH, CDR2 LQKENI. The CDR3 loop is CASSNRQGARDDYTF. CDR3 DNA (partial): TGTGCCAGCTCAAACCGACAGGGGGCAAGGGATGAC.

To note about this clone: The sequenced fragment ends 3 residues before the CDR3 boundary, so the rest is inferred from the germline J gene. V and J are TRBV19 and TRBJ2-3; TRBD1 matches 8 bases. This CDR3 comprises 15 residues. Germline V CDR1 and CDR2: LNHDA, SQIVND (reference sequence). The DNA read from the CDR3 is TGTGCCAGTAGTCCAGGGGGACAGGCCAATCAGCCG. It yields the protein CASSPGGQANQP. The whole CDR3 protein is CASSPGGQANQPQYF.